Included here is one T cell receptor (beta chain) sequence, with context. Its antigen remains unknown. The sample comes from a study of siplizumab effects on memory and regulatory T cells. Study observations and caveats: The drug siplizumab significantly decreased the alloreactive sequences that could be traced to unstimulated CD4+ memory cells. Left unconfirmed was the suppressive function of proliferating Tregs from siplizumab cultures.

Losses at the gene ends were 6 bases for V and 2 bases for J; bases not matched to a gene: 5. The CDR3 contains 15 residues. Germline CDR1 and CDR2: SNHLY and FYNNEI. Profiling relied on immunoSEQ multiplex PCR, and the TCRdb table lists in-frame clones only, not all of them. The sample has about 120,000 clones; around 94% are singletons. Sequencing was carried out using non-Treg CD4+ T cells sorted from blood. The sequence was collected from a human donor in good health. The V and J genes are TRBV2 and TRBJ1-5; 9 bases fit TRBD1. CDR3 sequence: CASRRDRVGNQPQHF. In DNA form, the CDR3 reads TGTGCCAGCAGGAGGGACAGGGTAGGCAATCAGCCCCAGCATTTT.